Following are 26 T cell receptor beta chains from one sample sequenced in a study of blood T cell repertoires in COVID-19. Profiled with immunoSEQ multiplex PCR; TCRdb holds only in-frame clones, not every one. The sample contains a few hundred thousand clones, about nine tenths of which appear only once. Sequenced sample: PBMCs or T cells enriched from blood (not recorded which). These TCRs come from a woman between 18 and 29 years old who had recovered from COVID-19.

CDR3 sequence: CASSQASSTGELFF. Here the CDR3 DNA reads TGCGCCAGCAGCCAAGCTTCTAGCACCGGGGAGCTGTTTTTT. V and J are TRBV4-1 and TRBJ2-2, with D uncertain. V lost 1 base to trimming and J lost 4 bases, with 7 bases between them. The V gene's germline CDR1 is MGHRA and CDR2 YSYEKL. This CDR3 is built from 14 residues.

The sample holds a few counts of this clone. The chain carries TRBV3-1 (or the pseudogene TRBV3-2) and TRBJ1-3; the D is unclear. The CDR3 spans 14 residues. The V gene lost 4 bases and the J gene lost 0 bases, with 7 bases spanning the gap. Germline V gene sequence: CDR1 LGHDT, CDR2 YNNKEL (reference sequence). This CDR3 reads CASSPGDSGNTIYF. As DNA, the CDR3 is TGTGCCAGCAGCCCCGGAGACTCTGGAAACACCATATATTTT.

V is TRBV7-9 and J is TRBJ1-1, with D maybe TRBD1 (5 bases). The CDR3 totals 15 residues. The ends were cut back, 7 bases at V and 2 bases at J, with 17 bases in the middle. Germline values: CDR1 SEHNR, CDR2 FQNEAQ (reference sequence). Here the CDR3 reads CASTPSWGVNTEAFF. The CDR3 DNA is TGTGCCAGCACCCCCTCGTGGGGGGTTAACACTGAAGCTTTCTTT.

The table lists this clone with a count of one. The chain combines TRBV2 with TRBJ1-3, with 9 bases identical to TRBD1. The ends lost 6 bases at V and 0 bases at J; junction bases unmatched: 3. The CDR3 is 15 residues long. Germline assignment: CDR1 SNHLY and CDR2 FYNNEI. This chain's CDR3 is CASRQGANSGNTIYF. CDR3 coding DNA: TGTGCCAGCAGACAGGGGGCGAACTCTGGAAACACCATATATTTT.

J is TRBJ2-1 and V is TRBV2; 8 bases line up with TRBD2. Per the germline V gene, CDR1 is SNHLY and CDR2 is FYNNEI. V was clipped by 0 bases and J by 9 bases; unmatched bases: 10. The CDR3 is 16 amino acids. CDR3 loop: CASSEAGPGGSGEQFF. In nucleotides, the CDR3 is TGTGCCAGCAGTGAAGCGGGCCCGGGAGGGTCGGGTGAGCAGTTCTTC.

The rearrangement uses TRBV28 and TRBJ1-5; D is uncertain. V was trimmed by 8 bases and J by 6 bases, leaving 20 bases between them. Germline assignment: CDR1 MDHEN and CDR2 SYDVKM. The CDR3 extends over 15 amino acids. Written as DNA, the CDR3 is TGTGCCAGCGGTATCTCGGGGAACATCCGTCAGCCCCAGCATTTT. Translating gives CASGISGNIRQPQHF.

This chain uses TRBV6-2 or TRBV6-3 with TRBJ2-1; D is perhaps TRBD2 (6 bases). V lost 6 bases, J lost 4 bases, and 19 bases lay in between. The CDR3 totals 16 residues. Germline values: CDR1 MNHEY, CDR2 SVGEGT. The CDR3: CASSPGTSIYYNEQFF. The CDR3 DNA reads TGTGCCAGCAGCCCTGGGACTTCCATATATTACAATGAGCAGTTCTTC.

This chain connects TRBV19 to TRBJ1-2; 8 bases match TRBD1. Per germline, CDR1 LNHDA and CDR2 SQIVND (reference sequence). Trimming removed 10 bases from V and 2 bases from J; junction bases left unmatched: 9. The CDR3 is made up of 14 amino acids. The CDR3 loop is CATVDRGANYGYTF. Here the CDR3 DNA reads TGTGCCACCGTTGACAGGGGAGCGAACTATGGCTACACCTTC.

The table lists this clone with a few counts. V and J are TRBV7-9 and TRBJ1-5; D gene unclear. Trimming took 0 bases from V and 0 from J, leaving 9 bases between them. The CDR3 is 16 amino acids. Germline values: CDR1 SEHNR, CDR2 FQNEAQ (reference sequence). The CDR3 DNA sequence: TGTGCCAGCAGCTTAGCGAGTGTATATAGCAATCAGCCCCAGCATTTT. This sequence encodes CASSLASVYSNQPQHF.

The genes are TRBV11-3 and TRBJ2-1; perhaps TRBD2 as D (6 bases). The CDR3 runs 15 residues. Trimming left V 0 bases short and J 5 bases short, with 11 bases between. Germline-derived CDR1 and CDR2 are SGHNT and YENEEA. This chain's CDR3 is CASSLEGREDNEQFF. CDR3 nucleotide sequence: TGTGCCAGCAGCTTAGAAGGGCGGGAAGACAATGAGCAGTTCTTC.

The J gene is TRBJ2-4, the V gene TRBV5-6; weak D call: TRBD1 (6 bases). The CDR3 totals 18 residues. Germline V gene sequence: CDR1 SGHDT, CDR2 YYEEEE. Trimming stripped 4 bases from V and 1 base from J, with 21 bases between. CDR3 bases: TGTGCCAGCAGCCGGACAGTTTCGACGGTGTGGGCCAAAAACATTCAGTACTTC. Translated: CASSRTVSTVWAKNIQYF.

This chain uses TRBV11-2 with TRBJ2-1, with 9 bases matching TRBD1. Germline assignment: CDR1 SGHAT and CDR2 FQNNGV. This CDR3 contains 15 residues. V shed 3 bases and J 10 bases; nucleotides not matched to a gene: 10. The CDR3 sequence: CASSFGGTGLREQFF. DNA for the CDR3: TGTGCCAGCAGCTTTGGGGGGACAGGGCTGAGGGAGCAGTTCTTC.

This clone has a single count. This chain joins TRBV12-5 and TRBJ2-6; tentative D call: TRBD1 (5 bases). V was clipped by 6 bases and J by 0 bases, with 21 bases between them. This CDR3 region has 19 residues. Per germline, CDR1 LGHNT and CDR2 FRNRAP. In DNA, the CDR3 is TGTGCTAGTGGCTACCTTTGGGGCCCCCGGCCCTCTGGGGCCAACGTCCTGACTTTC. The encoded protein is CASGYLWGPRPSGANVLTF. The full variable domain, in which reference TRBV12-5 and TRBJ2-6 provide the parts outside the CDR3, is DARVTQTPRHKVTEMGQEVTMRCQPILGHNTVFWYRQTMMQGLELLAYFRNRAPLDDSGMPKDRFSAEMPDATLATLKIQPSEPRDSAVYFCASGYLWGPRPSGANVLTFGAGSRLTVL.

This chain connects TRBV7-3 to TRBJ2-1; TRBD2 is a possible D gene (6 bases). The CDR3 totals 15 residues. Germline loops: CDR1 SGHTA, CDR2 FQGTGA. The V and J ends lost 2 bases and 7 bases respectively, with 15 bases between them. CDR3 amino acids: CASSLGGLVGNEQFF. Here the CDR3 DNA reads TGTGCCAGCAGCTTAGGAGGGCTGGTCGGAAATGAGCAGTTCTTC.

The rearrangement uses TRBV2 and TRBJ1-4; perhaps TRBD1 as D (5 bases). V lost 6 bases, J lost 7 bases, and 9 bases lay in between. In germline, CDR1 is SNHLY, CDR2 FYNNEI. The CDR3 runs 12 residues. CDR3 coding DNA: TGTGCCAGCAGGAGTGACAGTGAAAAACTGTTTTTT. Translation: CASRSDSEKLFF.

The chain joins TRBV4-1 to TRBJ1-1; 8 bases line up with TRBD1. Germline V lookup: CDR1 MGHRA, CDR2 YSYEKL. The CDR3 totals 15 residues. Trimming took 3 bases from V and 3 from J; bases not matched to a gene: 6. Here the CDR3 reads CASSHPGQGDTEAFF. The DNA of the CDR3 is TGCGCCAGCAGCCACCCCGGACAGGGCGACACTGAAGCTTTCTTT.

This chain uses TRBV24-1 with TRBJ2-5; tentative D call: TRBD2 (6 bases). There are 15 residues in the CDR3. Germline V lookup: CDR1 KGHDR, CDR2 SFDVKD. The germline V and J ends were trimmed by 5 bases and 5 bases, with 17 bases remaining between them. The CDR3: CATSGGWGEGETQYF. As DNA, the CDR3 is TGTGCCACCAGTGGCGGTTGGGGGGAAGGTGAGACCCAGTACTTC.

This chain connects TRBV5-1 to TRBJ2-1; 12 bases line up with TRBD2. V was clipped by 6 bases and J by 6 bases; unmatched bases: 13. CDR1 and CDR2 from the germline V gene are SGHRS and YFSETQ. The CDR3 consists of 17 residues. This CDR3 is CASTWGYGLAGSNEQFF. DNA for the CDR3: TGCGCCAGCACTTGGGGCTACGGACTAGCGGGGTCCAATGAGCAGTTCTTC.

This clone has more than one count but fewer than ten. CDR3 loop: CASSSRDRGTEAFF. DNA for the CDR3: TGCGCCAGCAGCTCCCGGGACAGGGGTACTGAAGCTTTCTTT. This chain links TRBV5-1 with TRBJ1-1; 10 bases are shared with TRBD1. The germline V gene encodes CDR1 SGHRS and CDR2 YFSETQ. J lost 5 bases, V lost 3 bases, and 4 bases had no gene match. CDR3 length equals 14 residues.

This chain uses TRBV4-2 with TRBJ2-5; 8 nucleotides line up with TRBD1. The V gene's germline CDR1 is LGHNA and CDR2 YNFKEQ. CDR3 length equals 15 residues. V dropped 1 base and J dropped 4; count of bases not matched to a gene: 5. The CDR3 DNA reads as TGTGCCAGCAGCCAAGCCCCGACAGGGGTAGAGACCCAGTACTTC. This translates into CASSQAPTGVETQYF.

The V call is TRBV18, the J call TRBJ1-5; 9 bases are a match to TRBD1. J lost 1 base, V lost 2 bases, and 9 bases had no gene match. The germline gives CDR1 KGHSH, CDR2 LQKENI. This CDR3 is built from 18 residues. The CDR3 reads CASSPSPPGQGSNQPQHF. The CDR3 DNA sequence: TGTGCCAGCTCACCATCCCCCCCGGGACAGGGAAGCAATCAGCCCCAGCATTTT.

V is TRBV2 and J is TRBJ1-2; D is possibly TRBD1 (5 bases). Trimming took 5 bases from V and 5 from J, leaving 9 bases between them. The CDR3 has 12 amino acids. Germline V gene sequence: CDR1 SNHLY, CDR2 FYNNEI. The CDR3 region is CASSSDRYGYTF. The CDR3 bases are TGTGCCAGCAGTTCCGACAGATATGGCTACACCTTC.

J is TRBJ2-1 and V is TRBV7-3; D possibly corresponds to TRBD1 (5 bases). The germline V gene encodes CDR1 SGHTA and CDR2 FQGTGA. The CDR3 totals 12 residues. The V end was cut by 5 bases, the J end by 5 bases, with 7 bases between. CDR3 sequence reads: CASSPDNNEQFF. The CDR3 nucleotides are TGTGCCAGCAGCCCGGACAACAATGAGCAGTTCTTC. Supplemented by reference TRBV7-3 and TRBJ2-1, the full variable domain reads GAGVSQTPSNKVTEKGKYVELRCDPISGHTALYWYRQSLGQGPEFLIYFQGTGAADDSGLPNDRFFAVRPEGSVSTLKIQRTERGDSAVYLCASSPDNNEQFFGPGTRLTVL.

The J gene is TRBJ2-2, the V gene TRBV28; possible D gene TRBD2, 6 bases. With 6 bases removed from V and 8 bases from J, the gap between germline ends came to 28 bases. CDR3 length: 18 residues. Looked up from germline, CDR1 is MDHEN and CDR2 is SYDVKM. This chain's CDR3 is CASSPMGLRGFGTGELFF. CDR3 in DNA: TGTGCCAGCAGCCCAATGGGACTTAGGGGCTTCGGTACGGGGGAGCTGTTTTTT.

This clone came up a few times. The chain carries TRBV2 and TRBJ1-2, with unresolved D. The CDR3 extends over 12 amino acids. Trimming took off 1 base at V and 8 bases at J, with 8 bases between the two ends. Germline V CDR1 and CDR2: SNHLY, FYNNEI. DNA for the CDR3: TGTGCCAGCAGTGAAGTGGCGGGAGGCTACACCTTC. This codes for CASSEVAGGYTF.

The V call is TRBV27, the J call TRBJ1-2; 12 bases fit TRBD1. Germline assignment: CDR1 MNHEY and CDR2 SMNVEV (reference sequence). V lost 5 bases and J lost 3; bases outside the gene matches: 7. The CDR3 consists of 16 residues. The CDR3 loop is CASSKGQGAGDYGYTF. The CDR3 DNA follows: TGTGCCAGCAGTAAGGGACAGGGGGCCGGGGACTATGGCTACACCTTC.